This is a list of T cell receptor beta chains from one sample in a study of blood T cell repertoires in COVID-19. TCRdb's copy holds only in-frame clones and misses some; the assay was immunoSEQ multiplex PCR. The sample shows about 190,000 clones, roughly nine tenths of them seen only once. Input material: peripheral blood. Every receptor here comes from a man aged 25-45 years with acute or convalescent COVID-19. CDR3s include the opening cysteine and the closing phenylalanine or tryptophan. The order of the fields is V gene, D gene, J gene, CDR3 DNA, CDR3 protein. A D gene is named only where the DNA matches it firmly.

>TRBV6-2/TRBV6-3|-|TRBJ2-5
TGTGCCAGCAGTCCCCGGGACTCAGGCCAAGAGACCCAGTACTTC
CASSPRDSGQETQYF
>TRBV28|TRBD1|TRBJ1-2
TGTGCCAGCACCCCCCCACAGGGGGCTAGCGGCTACACCTTC
CASTPPQGASGYTF
>TRBV28|TRBD1|TRBJ1-5
TGTGCCAGCAGTTTTGACAGGGGGAATCGGCCCCAGCATTTT
CASSFDRGNRPQHF
>TRBV19|-|TRBJ2-1
TGTGCCAGTAGTATAGTCCCCAAGTCGAGCTCCTACAATGAGCAGTTCTTC
CASSIVPKSSSYNEQFF
>TRBV5-1|-|TRBJ1-1
TGCGCCAGCAGGTCAGACAGGAACACTGAAGCTTTCTTT
CASRSDRNTEAFF
>TRBV12-3/TRBV12-4|-|TRBJ1-4
TGTGCCAGCAGCCCCAGGGCTGAAAAACTGTTTTTT
CASSPRAEKLFF
>TRBV5-4|-|TRBJ2-5
TGTGCCAGCAGCTCACTAGGACTGAGTGAGACCCAGTACTTC
CASSSLGLSETQYF
>TRBV5-1|TRBD2|TRBJ2-7
TGCGCCAGCAGCCCGGGGGGTTTCTACGAGCAGTACTTC
CASSPGGFYEQYF
>TRBV27|-|TRBJ2-1
TGTGCCAGCAGTTTGCTTCGACTCGACAATGAGCAGTTCTTC
CASSLLRLDNEQFF
>TRBV27|-|TRBJ2-7
TGTGCCAGCAGTTGGGGGCAGAGTGGCATATACGAGCAGTACTTC
CASSWGQSGIYEQYF
>TRBV20-1|-|TRBJ1-2
TGCAGAGCGTCCTATGGCTACACCTTC
CRASYGYTF
>TRBV5-4|-|TRBJ1-1
TGTGCCAGCAGGTTTGACAGGCGTACTGAAGCTTTCTTT
CASRFDRRTEAFF
>TRBV20-1|TRBD2|TRBJ2-5
TGCAGTGCTCTCGGGGGGGAGACCCAGTACTTC
CSALGGETQYF
>TRBV6-5|-|TRBJ1-5
TGTGCCAGCAGTCTGACCTCAGGGTTGACCCAGCCCCAGCATTTT
CASSLTSGLTQPQHF
>TRBV11-2|TRBD1|TRBJ1-5
TGTGCCAGCACCCTAGGGACAGGGAACAATCAGCCCCAGCATTTT
CASTLGTGNNQPQHF
>TRBV7-9|-|TRBJ1-2
TGTGCCAGCAGCTTAGAGGAGTTGAGGGGAGGTAACTATGGCTACACCTTC
CASSLEELRGGNYGYTF
>TRBV10-2|TRBD1|TRBJ1-1
TGCGCCAGCAGGGAAGGACAGGGGAACACTGAAGCTTTCTTT
CASREGQGNTEAFF